These 15 T cell receptor beta chains share one sample of origin, sequenced in a study of T cells after yellow fever vaccination. From the 5' RACE reads, TCRdb called clonotypes with MiXCR, one entry per CDR3 protein. The table records around 46,000 distinct CDR3 sequences, roughly 7% of them present only once. Sequencing was performed on CD8+ T cells not binding an NS4B(214-222) dextramer, sorted from PBMCs, taken 45 days after the yellow fever booster vaccination. The receptor source for this set is a man aged 25-45 years who received the YFV17D yellow fever vaccine.

This clonotype was recorded many times. The genes are TRBV15 and TRBJ2-7; D is undetermined. V dropped 5 bases and J dropped 0 bases, with 11 bases sitting between them. The length of the CDR3 is 14 residues. Germline V lookup: CDR1 LNHNV, CDR2 YYDKDF (reference sequence). CDR3 sequence reads: CATSEIEYSYEQYF. CDR3 nucleotide sequence: TGTGCCACCAGCGAAATAGAGTACTCCTACGAGCAGTACTTC.

At least ten counts were recorded for this clonotype. The V call is TRBV9, the J call TRBJ2-2; 7 bases agree with TRBD1. The CDR3 runs 17 residues. Germline loops: CDR1 SGDLS, CDR2 YYNGEE. The junction had 13 bases not matched to a gene; V was cut back by 4 bases and J by 4 bases. CDR3 nucleotides: TGTGCCAGCAGCTTTTCTTTCGGGACAGTATCCACCGGGGAGCTGTTTTTT. Encoded protein: CASSFSFGTVSTGELFF.

This clonotype was seen more than once but under ten times. The chain combines TRBV5-6 with TRBJ2-2; weak D call: TRBD1 (6 bases). The CDR3 is 18 amino acids. The ends were cut back, 4 bases at V and 3 bases at J, with 22 bases in the middle. Looked up from germline, CDR1 is SGHDT and CDR2 is YYEEEE. The CDR3 bases are TGTGCCAGCAGCCGCCCTTCTTGGGACAAGACGTACACCGGGGAGCTGTTTTTT. Protein product: CASSRPSWDKTYTGELFF.

In its sample, this clonotype was seen many times. The chain uses TRBV6-5 and TRBJ1-3, with 7 bases lining up with TRBD1. The CDR3 loop spans 15 amino acids. Trimming took 4 bases from V and 2 from J; bases not matched to a gene: 5. Germline-derived CDR1 and CDR2 are MNHEY and SVGAGI. CDR3: CASSFYRGPGNTIYF. The DNA for the CDR3 is TGTGCCAGCAGTTTCTACAGGGGCCCTGGAAACACCATATATTTT.

There are many counts of this clonotype. The CDR3 region is CASSSFISGSRVGEQFF. As DNA, the CDR3 is TGTGCCAGCAGCTCCTTCATAAGCGGGAGTAGAGTTGGAGAGCAGTTCTTC. The chain combines TRBV11-2 with TRBJ2-1, with TRBD2 identical over 8 bases. CDR1 is SGHAT and CDR2 is FQNNGV in the germline V gene. This CDR3 region has 17 residues. V lost 4 bases, J lost 10 bases, and 18 bases stayed unmatched.

Ten or more counts support this clonotype. J is TRBJ2-1 and V is TRBV6-2 or TRBV6-3, with 7 positions matching TRBD2. CDR3 size: 14 residues. The ends lost 4 bases at V and 4 bases at J; junction bases unmatched: 4. CDR1 and CDR2 (germline): MNHEY, SVGEGT. The CDR3 reads CASSLAGEYNEQFF. DNA for the CDR3: TGTGCCAGCAGTTTGGCGGGAGAATACAATGAGCAGTTCTTC.

This clonotype was picked up many times. The chain is built from TRBV29-1 and TRBJ2-7; D possibly matches TRBD1 or TRBD2 (5 bases each). This CDR3 comprises 13 residues. Trimming left V 4 bases short and J 0 bases short, with 10 bases between. In germline, CDR1 is SQVTM, CDR2 ANQGSEA. The CDR3 DNA reads as TGCAGCGTTGTTGGGGGTGACTCCTACGAGCAGTACTTC. It specifies CSVVGGDSYEQYF.

In regard to this clonotype: A much larger clonotype is one base distant, so this may be a read error. This chain joins TRBV6-5 and TRBJ2-5; the D gene is possibly TRBD1 (6 bases). There are 13 residues in the CDR3. The V end lost 8 bases, the J end lost 5 bases, and 15 bases lay between the germline ends. Germline V gene lookup returns CDR1 MNHEY and CDR2 SVGAGI. The CDR3 here is CASRSQGYETQYF. The CDR3 DNA is TGTGCCAGCCGTTCACAGGGATACGAGACCCAGTACTTC.

This clonotype was recorded at least ten times. J is TRBJ2-3 and V is TRBV6-2 or TRBV6-3; the D is unclear. The CDR3 spans 16 residues. Germline V gives CDR1 MNHEY, CDR2 SVGEGT. Trimming stripped 0 bases from V and 1 base from J, with 11 bases between. CDR3 nucleotides: TGTGCCAGCAGTTACTCGGACCATCCGGGCACAGATACGCAGTATTTT. It codes for CASSYSDHPGTDTQYF.

A note on this clonotype: A much larger clone lies a single base off, so this may be a read error. The CDR3 loop is CVSSLADGGVGDTQYF. The CDR3 DNA reads TGTGTCAGCAGCTTAGCGGACGGGGGAGTGGGAGATACGCAGTATTTT. The gene calls are TRBV7-8 and TRBJ2-3, with D maybe TRBD2 (6 bases). The CDR3 is made up of 16 amino acids. The germline V gene encodes CDR1 SGHVS and CDR2 FQNEAQ. The whole variable domain, filled in from reference TRBV7-8 and TRBJ2-3, reads GAGVSQSPRYKVAKRGQDVALRCDPISGHVSLFWYQQALGQGPEFLTYFQNEAQLDKSGLPSDRFFAERPEGSVSTLKIQRTQQEDSAVYLCVSSLADGGVGDTQYFGPGTRLTVL.

This clonotype was observed at least ten times. CDR3 nucleotide sequence: TGTGCCAGCAGCCAAGAGGCGGCCTACAATGAGCAGTTCTTC. This translates into CASSQEAAYNEQFF. The chain couples TRBV3-1 to TRBJ2-1; D is uncertain. The germline V and J ends were trimmed by 0 bases and 2 bases, with 5 bases remaining between them. The CDR3 totals 14 residues. Germline CDR1 is LGHDT and CDR2 is YNNKEL (reference sequence).

This clonotype was seen ten or more times. The chain has TRBV11-2 and TRBJ2-1; D gene uncertain. Germline V gene lookup returns CDR1 SGHAT and CDR2 FQNNGV. CDR3 length: 12 residues. The V end lost 1 base, the J end lost 10 bases, and 8 bases lay between the germline ends. Here the CDR3 reads CASSLVSSEQFF. The CDR3 bases are TGTGCCAGCAGCTTAGTCTCATCCGAGCAGTTCTTC.

This clonotype was found many times. The chain uses TRBV7-8 and TRBJ1-4; D not resolved. Trimming removed 1 base at V and 16 bases at J, with 16 bases between. Germline CDR1 and CDR2: SGHVS and FQNEAQ. There are 13 residues in the CDR3. The CDR3 here is CASSLGGQSERFF. CDR3 coding DNA: TGTGCCAGCAGCTTAGGCGGGCAGTCTGAGCGGTTTTTT.

This clonotype was observed at least ten times. The chain recombines TRBV20-1 with TRBJ2-3; D may match TRBD1 or TRBD2 (5 bases each). Germline values: CDR1 DFQATT, CDR2 SNEGSKA (reference sequence). V was shortened by 7 bases and J by 0 bases, with 11 bases between the two germline ends. This CDR3 is built from 13 residues. The CDR3 reads CSGGGLSTDTQYF. For the CDR3, the DNA is TGCAGTGGGGGCGGGCTTAGCACAGATACGCAGTATTTT.

There are many counts of this clonotype. V and J are TRBV5-4 and TRBJ2-3; D is ambiguous. V dropped 0 bases and J dropped 2 bases, with 4 bases sitting between them. The CDR3 totals 13 residues. Germline CDR1 is SGHNT and CDR2 is YYREEE (reference sequence). Written as DNA, the CDR3 is TGTGCCAGCAGCTTGGACTCCACAGATACGCAGTATTTT. This encodes CASSLDSTDTQYF.